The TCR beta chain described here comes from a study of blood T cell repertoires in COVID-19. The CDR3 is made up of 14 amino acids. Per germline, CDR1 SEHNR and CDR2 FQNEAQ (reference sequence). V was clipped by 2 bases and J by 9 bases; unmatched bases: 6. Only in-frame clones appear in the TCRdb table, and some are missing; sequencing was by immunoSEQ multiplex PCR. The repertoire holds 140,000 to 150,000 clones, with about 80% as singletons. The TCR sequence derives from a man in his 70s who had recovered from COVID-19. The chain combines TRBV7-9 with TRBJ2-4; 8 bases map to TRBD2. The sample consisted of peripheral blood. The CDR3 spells CASSLQAGGGIQYF. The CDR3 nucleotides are TGTGCCAGCAGCTTACAGGCGGGAGGAGGCATTCAGTACTTC.